The TCR beta chain under discussion was sequenced for a study of shared clonotypes between healthy human individuals. Each cell subset's genomic DNA was divided evenly among several immunoSEQ plates. Original processing notes: ImmunoSEQ output held junction-only sequences without quality scores, so filtering differed. Measured with immunoSEQ multiplex PCR; TCRdb has only the in-frame clones, and not every one. V, J and clone size derive from that table, while D and trimming were established from the DNA sequence. The data show millions of clones, 95% seen once. This CDR3 is 16 amino acids long. CDR1 is SGHNT, CDR2 YYREEE, per germline (reference sequence). The J segment lost 3 bases and the V segment lost 4 bases, leaving 9 bases of the junction unmatched.

This rearrangement joins TRBV5-4 to TRBJ1-2; TRBD1 agrees at 10 bases. The receptor's source is a man between 18 and 29 years old in good health. The sample consisted of naive CD4+ T cells sorted from blood. Subset: CD45RA+ positively selected. In DNA form, the CDR3 reads TGTGCCAGCAGCCCATGGAGGGACAGGGGAGACTATGGCTACACCTTC. It yields the protein CASSPWRDRGDYGYTF.